A selection of T cell receptor beta chains follows, all from one sample in a study of regulatory T cells. Here immunoSEQ multiplex PCR was the method, and the copy in TCRdb shows in-frame clones only, minus some. The table has 20,000 to 25,000 clones, 90% to 95% seen once. Sequencing used CD8+ T cells sorted from blood. The source of these receptors is a child aged 2 to 9 with CD3G deficiency. CDR3s include the opening cysteine and the closing phenylalanine or tryptophan. The D gene is left open where the match is weak. Clone size is shown for a subset of rows, as once, few, many or a class of expanded clone.

v_call: TRBV5-1; j_call: TRBJ2-7; clone_size: NA; d_call: NA; cdr3_nt: TGCGCCAGCAGCCTGTTGGGCATTTCCTACGAGCAGTACTTC; cdr3_aa: CASSLLGISYEQYF
v_call: TRBV28; j_call: TRBJ1-3; clone_size: NA; d_call: NA; cdr3_nt: TGTGCCAGCAGTTTGGGACACTCTGGAAACACCATATATTTT; cdr3_aa: CASSLGHSGNTIYF
v_call: TRBV7-9; j_call: TRBJ2-1; clone_size: NA; d_call: TRBD2; cdr3_nt: TGTGCCAGCAGCTTAGAAGCGGGAAGGTACAATGAGCAGTTCTTC; cdr3_aa: CASSLEAGRYNEQFF
v_call: TRBV5-1; j_call: TRBJ1-2; clone_size: NA; d_call: TRBD1; cdr3_nt: TGCGCCAGCAGCTTGGGACAGGGGACCTATGGCTACACCTTC; cdr3_aa: CASSLGQGTYGYTF
v_call: TRBV7-9; j_call: TRBJ2-3; clone_size: NA; d_call: NA; cdr3_nt: TGTGCCAGCAGCTTATGGACAGATACGCAGTATTTT; cdr3_aa: CASSLWTDTQYF
v_call: TRBV28; j_call: TRBJ2-3; clone_size: once; d_call: TRBD2; cdr3_nt: TGTGCCAGCAGTTCCGCCGGGACTAGCGGCACAGATACGCAGTATTTT; cdr3_aa: CASSSAGTSGTDTQYF
v_call: TRBV7-8; j_call: TRBJ2-7; clone_size: NA; d_call: TRBD1; cdr3_nt: TGTGCCAGCAGCTTAGCTGCGACAGGGGTCGAGCAGTACTTC; cdr3_aa: CASSLAATGVEQYF
v_call: TRBV28; j_call: TRBJ2-7; clone_size: NA; d_call: NA; cdr3_nt: TGTGCCAGCAGTCGGGACGGAACCTACGAGCAGTACTTC; cdr3_aa: CASSRDGTYEQYF
v_call: TRBV5-1; j_call: TRBJ2-1; clone_size: NA; d_call: TRBD1; cdr3_nt: TGCGCCAGCAGCGTACTTGGGACAGCCAACTCCTACAATGAGCAGTTCTTC; cdr3_aa: CASSVLGTANSYNEQFF
v_call: TRBV5-1; j_call: TRBJ2-3; clone_size: NA; d_call: NA; cdr3_nt: TGCGCCAGCAGCTTGGAGTCAGGGCATATCACAGATACGCAGTATTTT; cdr3_aa: CASSLESGHITDTQYF
v_call: TRBV6-1; j_call: TRBJ2-1; clone_size: NA; d_call: NA; cdr3_nt: TGTGCCAGCAGTCGACTACCCGCCTACAATGAGCAGTTCTTC; cdr3_aa: CASSRLPAYNEQFF
v_call: TRBV4-1; j_call: TRBJ2-3; clone_size: NA; d_call: TRBD1; cdr3_nt: TGCGCCAGCAGCCGAGAGACAGGGGGCTCCCCCCCAGATACGCAGTATTTT; cdr3_aa: CASSRETGGSPPDTQYF
v_call: TRBV7-9; j_call: TRBJ2-1; clone_size: few; d_call: NA; cdr3_nt: TGTGCCAGCAGCTTAGCCGGGACACCCTACAATGAGCAGTTCTTC; cdr3_aa: CASSLAGTPYNEQFF
v_call: TRBV28; j_call: TRBJ2-7; clone_size: few; d_call: NA; cdr3_nt: TGTGCCAGCAGTTTGTACAGGGACGAGCAGTACTTC; cdr3_aa: CASSLYRDEQYF
v_call: TRBV19; j_call: TRBJ2-1; clone_size: NA; d_call: NA; cdr3_nt: TGTGCCAGTAGTATGAGCGCGGACCACTACAATGAGCAGTTCTTC; cdr3_aa: CASSMSADHYNEQFF
v_call: TRBV11-3; j_call: TRBJ1-1; clone_size: NA; d_call: TRBD1; cdr3_nt: TGTGCCAGCAGCCTAGGGGACAGCGAAGCTTTCTTT; cdr3_aa: CASSLGDSEAFF
v_call: TRBV21-1; j_call: TRBJ1-1; clone_size: NA; d_call: NA; cdr3_nt: TGTGCCACCTCAGGGGACATTTCCAACACTGAAGCTTTCTTT; cdr3_aa: CATSGDISNTEAFF
v_call: TRBV4-1; j_call: TRBJ2-3; clone_size: NA; d_call: NA; cdr3_nt: TGCGCCAGCAGCCAGCAGACGGGACTTCACACAGATACGCAGTATTTT; cdr3_aa: CASSQQTGLHTDTQYF
v_call: TRBV28; j_call: TRBJ1-1; clone_size: NA; d_call: NA; cdr3_nt: TGTGCCAGCAGTTTGGAAAAAAACACTGAAGCTTTCTTT; cdr3_aa: CASSLEKNTEAFF
v_call: TRBV28; j_call: TRBJ1-1; clone_size: NA; d_call: NA; cdr3_nt: TGTGCCAGCAGTTATCTTGGGACTGAAGCTTTCTTT; cdr3_aa: CASSYLGTEAFF
v_call: TRBV28; j_call: TRBJ1-5; clone_size: NA; d_call: NA; cdr3_nt: TGTGCCAGCAGTCACCCGGGGGGTGGGCAGCCCCAGCATTTT; cdr3_aa: CASSHPGGGQPQHF
v_call: TRBV28; j_call: TRBJ2-7; clone_size: NA; d_call: NA; cdr3_nt: TGTGCCAGCAGTGGTCGGGGTTGGTACGAGCAGTACTTC; cdr3_aa: CASSGRGWYEQYF
v_call: TRBV7-8; j_call: TRBJ1-1; clone_size: NA; d_call: TRBD1; cdr3_nt: TGTGCCAGCAGCCCCTGGACAGGGGGAAGGACTGAAGCTTTCTTT; cdr3_aa: CASSPWTGGRTEAFF
v_call: TRBV10-2; j_call: TRBJ2-7; clone_size: NA; d_call: NA; cdr3_nt: TGCGCCAGCCGCGAGGGTTACGAGCAGTACTTC; cdr3_aa: CASREGYEQYF
v_call: TRBV7-9; j_call: TRBJ2-1; clone_size: NA; d_call: TRBD2; cdr3_nt: TGTGCCAGCAGCTGGGGACTAGCGGGAGTTTTCGATGAGCAGTTCTTC; cdr3_aa: CASSWGLAGVFDEQFF
v_call: TRBV19; j_call: TRBJ2-6; clone_size: NA; d_call: TRBD2; cdr3_nt: TGTGCCAGTAGTATGTATGGGGGAGGGTCTGGGGCCAACGTCCTGACTTTC; cdr3_aa: CASSMYGGGSGANVLTF
v_call: TRBV7-4; j_call: TRBJ2-4; clone_size: NA; d_call: NA; cdr3_nt: TGTGCCAGCAGCTTATATAAGGGTCGGGCCAAAAACATTCAGTACTTC; cdr3_aa: CASSLYKGRAKNIQYF
v_call: TRBV28; j_call: TRBJ2-3; clone_size: NA; d_call: TRBD1; cdr3_nt: TGTGCCAGCAGTTCAGACGGCCACTCACAGGGGGCGTTTGCAGATACGCAGTATTTT; cdr3_aa: CASSSDGHSQGAFADTQYF
v_call: TRBV14; j_call: TRBJ1-5; clone_size: NA; d_call: TRBD1; cdr3_nt: TGTGCCAGCAGCCCCAGCCATCACAGGGGGCGGTATCAGCCCCAGCATTTT; cdr3_aa: CASSPSHHRGRYQPQHF
v_call: TRBV6-1; j_call: TRBJ1-6; clone_size: NA; d_call: NA; cdr3_nt: TGTGCCAGCGGCGGTTCACCCCTCCACTTT; cdr3_aa: CASGGSPLHF
v_call: TRBV27; j_call: TRBJ2-2; clone_size: NA; d_call: NA; cdr3_nt: TGTGCCAGCAGTTTCGGGGGAAACACCGGGGAGCTGTTTTTT; cdr3_aa: CASSFGGNTGELFF
v_call: TRBV6-1; j_call: TRBJ1-1; clone_size: NA; d_call: NA; cdr3_nt: TGTGCCAGCAGTGAACTCGGGACGAACACTGAAGCTTTCTTT; cdr3_aa: CASSELGTNTEAFF
v_call: TRBV5-1; j_call: TRBJ2-1; clone_size: NA; d_call: NA; cdr3_nt: TGCGCCAGCAGCCAACCGGGACCTCCGATCTTC; cdr3_aa: CASSQPGPPIF
v_call: TRBV19; j_call: TRBJ2-7; clone_size: NA; d_call: TRBD1; cdr3_nt: TGTGCCAGTAGTCCGGGACAGGGTGTCGAGCAGTACTTC; cdr3_aa: CASSPGQGVEQYF
v_call: TRBV27; j_call: TRBJ1-1; clone_size: once; d_call: NA; cdr3_nt: TGTGCCAGCAGTCTCTCCATGGGAGGGGAAGCTTTCTTT; cdr3_aa: CASSLSMGGEAFF
v_call: TRBV11-3; j_call: TRBJ2-7; clone_size: NA; d_call: TRBD2; cdr3_nt: TGTGCCAGCAGTCCGAGCGGGAGTGAAGCCTACGAGCAGTACTTC; cdr3_aa: CASSPSGSEAYEQYF
v_call: TRBV28; j_call: TRBJ1-1; clone_size: once; d_call: TRBD1; cdr3_nt: TGTGCCAGCAGTTTATCGCAGGGACAGGGTGAGGCTGAAGCTTTCTTT; cdr3_aa: CASSLSQGQGEAEAFF
v_call: TRBV28; j_call: TRBJ2-7; clone_size: NA; d_call: NA; cdr3_nt: TGTGCCAGCAGCCCACGGGGTATTTTCGAGCAGTACTTC; cdr3_aa: CASSPRGIFEQYF
v_call: TRBV28; j_call: TRBJ1-2; clone_size: NA; d_call: TRBD1; cdr3_nt: TGTGCCAGCAGTCCCTTAGACAGGGGCGTTAACTATGGCTACACCTTC; cdr3_aa: CASSPLDRGVNYGYTF
v_call: TRBV28; j_call: TRBJ2-1; clone_size: NA; d_call: NA; cdr3_nt: TGTGCCAGCAGTTTCACCCTAGGGTACAATGAGCAGTTCTTC; cdr3_aa: CASSFTLGYNEQFF
v_call: TRBV2; j_call: TRBJ2-1; clone_size: NA; d_call: TRBD2; cdr3_nt: TGTGCCAGCAGTGAGGTGGGGACTAGCGGGCCCTACAATGAGCAGTTCTTC; cdr3_aa: CASSEVGTSGPYNEQFF
v_call: TRBV21-1; j_call: TRBJ2-7; clone_size: NA; d_call: NA; cdr3_nt: TGTGCCAGCAGCAAAAGGGCCTACGAGCAGTACTTC; cdr3_aa: CASSKRAYEQYF
v_call: TRBV30; j_call: TRBJ1-1; clone_size: NA; d_call: NA; cdr3_nt: TGTGCCTGGAGTGCGGGGGGCGAAGCTTTCTTT; cdr3_aa: CAWSAGGEAFF
v_call: TRBV28; j_call: TRBJ2-7; clone_size: once; d_call: NA; cdr3_nt: TGTGCCAGCAGTTACTACATCGGGACAAGCGAGCAGTACTTC; cdr3_aa: CASSYYIGTSEQYF
v_call: TRBV6-1; j_call: TRBJ1-5; clone_size: NA; d_call: TRBD1; cdr3_nt: TGTGCCAGCAGCCACAGGGGGGCCGAACCCCAGCATTTT; cdr3_aa: CASSHRGAEPQHF
v_call: TRBV11-2; j_call: TRBJ2-7; clone_size: NA; d_call: NA; cdr3_nt: TGTGCCAGCAGCCATGCGTGGGGCTCCTACGAGCAGTACTTC; cdr3_aa: CASSHAWGSYEQYF
v_call: TRBV7-9; j_call: TRBJ2-6; clone_size: NA; d_call: NA; cdr3_nt: TGTGCCAGCAGCTCCACAGGTCTTGGGGCCAACGTCCTGACTTTC; cdr3_aa: CASSSTGLGANVLTF
v_call: TRBV28; j_call: TRBJ1-1; clone_size: NA; d_call: NA; cdr3_nt: TGTGCCAGCAGTTTGCCCCAACAGGGAAATAAGAACACTGAAGCTTTCTTT; cdr3_aa: CASSLPQQGNKNTEAFF
v_call: TRBV7-9; j_call: TRBJ1-1; clone_size: NA; d_call: NA; cdr3_nt: TGTGCCAGCAGCGGCGGACGGAGCACTGAAGCTTTCTTT; cdr3_aa: CASSGGRSTEAFF
v_call: TRBV28; j_call: TRBJ2-4; clone_size: once; d_call: TRBD1; cdr3_nt: TGTGCCAGCAGTTCCACAGGGGCTAGGAACATTCAGTACTTC; cdr3_aa: CASSSTGARNIQYF
v_call: TRBV28; j_call: TRBJ2-7; clone_size: NA; d_call: TRBD2; cdr3_nt: TGTGCCAGCAGAAGGGAGGGGGAGCAGTACTTC; cdr3_aa: CASRREGEQYF
v_call: TRBV28; j_call: TRBJ2-7; clone_size: NA; d_call: NA; cdr3_nt: TGTGCCAGCAGCTATGGGGAGAGCAGCCCCTACGAGCAGTACTTC; cdr3_aa: CASSYGESSPYEQYF
v_call: TRBV7-9; j_call: TRBJ1-1; clone_size: NA; d_call: NA; cdr3_nt: TGTGCCAGCAGCTTAGAGAACACTGAAGCTTTCTTT; cdr3_aa: CASSLENTEAFF
v_call: TRBV19; j_call: TRBJ2-1; clone_size: NA; d_call: TRBD2; cdr3_nt: TGTGCCAGTGGACTAGCGGGAGGGCCCGGGCATGAGCAGTTCTTC; cdr3_aa: CASGLAGGPGHEQFF
v_call: TRBV4-3; j_call: TRBJ2-1; clone_size: NA; d_call: NA; cdr3_nt: TGCGCCAGCAGCCAAGATGGGGACAATGAGCAGTTCTTC; cdr3_aa: CASSQDGDNEQFF
v_call: TRBV5-1; j_call: TRBJ2-3; clone_size: once; d_call: NA; cdr3_nt: TGCGCCAGCAGCTTGGGGGAACGGTTCACAGATACGCAGTATTTT; cdr3_aa: CASSLGERFTDTQYF
v_call: TRBV7-9; j_call: TRBJ2-4; clone_size: few; d_call: NA; cdr3_nt: TGTGCCAGCAGCTCTGACCGGGCTCGGGACATTCAGTACTTC; cdr3_aa: CASSSDRARDIQYF